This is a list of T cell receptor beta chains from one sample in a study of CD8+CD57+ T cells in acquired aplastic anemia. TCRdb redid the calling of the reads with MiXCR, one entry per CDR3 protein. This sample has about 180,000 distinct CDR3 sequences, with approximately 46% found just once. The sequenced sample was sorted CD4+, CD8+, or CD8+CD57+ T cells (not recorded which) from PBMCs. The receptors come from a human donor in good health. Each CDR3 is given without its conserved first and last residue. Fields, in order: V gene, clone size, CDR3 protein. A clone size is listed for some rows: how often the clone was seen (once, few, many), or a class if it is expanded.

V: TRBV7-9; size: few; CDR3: AIIRRRNTEAF
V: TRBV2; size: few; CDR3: ASSEVRRVDQPQH
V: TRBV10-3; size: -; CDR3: AISELVKNTGELF
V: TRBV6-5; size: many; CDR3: ASSSSVSYEQY
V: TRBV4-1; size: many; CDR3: ASSQAMGQFGTEAF
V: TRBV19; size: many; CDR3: ASSSSSAEQF
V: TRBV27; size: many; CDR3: ASSAHLAGVSYEQY
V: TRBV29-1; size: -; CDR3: SVAGTGDQPQH
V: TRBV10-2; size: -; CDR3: ASSAGQGTLKLF
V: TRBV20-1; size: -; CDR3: SARDLGGLNTEAF
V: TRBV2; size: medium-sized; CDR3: ASSEAATDTQY
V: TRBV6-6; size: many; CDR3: ASSYSGSGGYT
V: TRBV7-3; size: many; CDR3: CGELAGGSSYEQY
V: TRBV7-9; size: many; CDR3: ASSLNTENSPLH
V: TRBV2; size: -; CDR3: ASSEARPGTYEQY
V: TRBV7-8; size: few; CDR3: ATGGGNQPQH
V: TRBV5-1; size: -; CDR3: ASSGTGAPNEKLF
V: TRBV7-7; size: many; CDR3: ASSLNIYNEQF
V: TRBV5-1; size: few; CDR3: ASSLRASNSHEQY
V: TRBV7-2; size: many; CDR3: ASSLAARARTGELF
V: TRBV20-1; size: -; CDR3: SATDRGEYEQY
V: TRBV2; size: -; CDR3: ASRAADRGNTEAF
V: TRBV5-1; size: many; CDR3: ASSLGLGGVYRLDTQY
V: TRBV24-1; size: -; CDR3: ATSDPQGLTDTQY
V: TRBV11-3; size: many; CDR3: ASGERETQY
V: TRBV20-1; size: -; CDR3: SANTGGRYEQY
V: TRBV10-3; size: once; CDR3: AISAGTGGREQY
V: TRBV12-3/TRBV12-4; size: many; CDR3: ASSTGAYGYT
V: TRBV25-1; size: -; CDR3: ASSESGSGGYSYNEQF
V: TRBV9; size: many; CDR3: ASSVAEVRDTQY